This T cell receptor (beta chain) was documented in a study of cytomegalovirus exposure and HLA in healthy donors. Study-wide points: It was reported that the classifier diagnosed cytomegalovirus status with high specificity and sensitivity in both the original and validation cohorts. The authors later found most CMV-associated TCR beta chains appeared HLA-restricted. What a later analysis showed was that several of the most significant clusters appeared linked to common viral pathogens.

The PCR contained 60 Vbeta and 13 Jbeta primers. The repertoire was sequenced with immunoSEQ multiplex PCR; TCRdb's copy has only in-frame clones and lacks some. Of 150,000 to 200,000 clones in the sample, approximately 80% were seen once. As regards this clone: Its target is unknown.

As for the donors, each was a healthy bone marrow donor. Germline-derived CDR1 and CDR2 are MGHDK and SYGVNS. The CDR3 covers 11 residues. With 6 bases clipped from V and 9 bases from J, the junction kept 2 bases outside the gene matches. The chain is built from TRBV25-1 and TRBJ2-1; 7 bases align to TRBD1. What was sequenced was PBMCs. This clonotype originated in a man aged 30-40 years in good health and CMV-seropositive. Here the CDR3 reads CASRTGTEQFF. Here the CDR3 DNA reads TGTGCCAGCAGGACAGGGACTGAGCAGTTCTTC. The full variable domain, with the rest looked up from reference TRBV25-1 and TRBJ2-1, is EADIYQTPRYLVIGTGKKITLECSQTMGHDKMYWYQQDPGMELHLIHYSYGVNSTEKGDLSSESTVSRIRTEHFPLTLESARPSHTSQYLCASRTGTEQFFGPGTRLTVL.